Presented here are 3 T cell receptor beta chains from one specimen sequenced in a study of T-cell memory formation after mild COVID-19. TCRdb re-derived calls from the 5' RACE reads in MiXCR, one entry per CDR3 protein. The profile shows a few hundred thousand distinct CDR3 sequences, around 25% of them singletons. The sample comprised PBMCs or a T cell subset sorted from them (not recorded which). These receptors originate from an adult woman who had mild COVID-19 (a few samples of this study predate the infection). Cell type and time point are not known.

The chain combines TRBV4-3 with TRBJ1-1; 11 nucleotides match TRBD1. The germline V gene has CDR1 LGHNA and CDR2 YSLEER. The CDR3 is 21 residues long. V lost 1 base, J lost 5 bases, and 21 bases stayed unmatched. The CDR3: CASSQAVLMRTGGEWETEAFF. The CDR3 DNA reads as TGCGCCAGCAGCCAAGCGGTTTTGATGAGGACAGGGGGCGAGTGGGAGACTGAAGCTTTCTTT.

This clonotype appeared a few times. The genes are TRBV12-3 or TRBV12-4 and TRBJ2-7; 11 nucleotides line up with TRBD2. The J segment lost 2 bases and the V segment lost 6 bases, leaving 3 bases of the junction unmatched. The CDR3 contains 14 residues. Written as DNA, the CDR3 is TGTGCCAGCAGGTCGGGACTAGCGGCCTACGAGCAGTACTTC. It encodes CASRSGLAAYEQYF.

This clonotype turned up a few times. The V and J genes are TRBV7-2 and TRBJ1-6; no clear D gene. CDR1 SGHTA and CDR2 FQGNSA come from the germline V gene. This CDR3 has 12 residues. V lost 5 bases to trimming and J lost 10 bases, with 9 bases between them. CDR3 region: CASSPPGSPLHF. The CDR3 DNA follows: TGTGCCAGCAGCCCGCCGGGGTCACCCCTCCACTTT. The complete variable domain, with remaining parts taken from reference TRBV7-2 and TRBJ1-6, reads GAGVSQSPSNKVTEKGKDVELRCDPISGHTALYWYRQSLGQGLEFLIYFQGNSAPDKSGLPSDRFSAERTGGSVSTLTIQRTQQEDSAVYLCASSPPGSPLHFGNGTRLTVT.